This T cell receptor beta chain was recorded in a study of cytomegalovirus exposure and HLA in healthy donors. Details on this clone: Its antigen is unknown.

Study-level points and caveats: Later on, analysis showed that most CMV-associated TCR beta chains appeared to be HLA-restricted. Certain sequence variants were highly shared and formed a cluster, and this cluster was likely a sequencing artifact. A later analysis by the authors found several of the most significant clusters apparently linked to common viral pathogens. Most of the TCR beta V segments (in an earlier analysis) were productive either about 90% or about 30% of the time.

Primers included in the PCR were 60 Vbeta and 13 Jbeta primers. Using immunoSEQ multiplex PCR, the repertoire was profiled, and TCRdb retains in-frame clones only, with some absent. The top ten clones hold 1.5% to 1.9% of a sample with around 140,000 clones, over 65% of them seen once. V lost 5 bases and J lost 4; bases outside the gene matches: 5. Germline V lookup: CDR1 SGHTA, CDR2 FQGNSA. There are 13 residues in the CDR3. The sequenced material came from PBMCs. This sequence was found in a man in his forties in good health and CMV-seronegative. V usage is TRBV7-2 and J usage is TRBJ2-7; 7 bases align to TRBD2. The CDR3 nucleotides are TGTGCCAGCAGCCTAGGACTAGAGTACGAGCAGTACTTC. Translation gives CASSLGLEYEQYF.